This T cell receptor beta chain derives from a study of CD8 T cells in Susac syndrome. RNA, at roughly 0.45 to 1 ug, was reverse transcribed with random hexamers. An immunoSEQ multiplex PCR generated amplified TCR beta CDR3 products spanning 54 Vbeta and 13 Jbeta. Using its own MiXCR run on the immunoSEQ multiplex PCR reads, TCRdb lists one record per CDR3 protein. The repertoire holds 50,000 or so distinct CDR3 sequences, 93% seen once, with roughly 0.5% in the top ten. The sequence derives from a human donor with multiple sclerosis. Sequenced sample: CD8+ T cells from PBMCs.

The CDR3: CATFDATSYNEQFF. The CDR3, as DNA: TGTGCCACATTCGACGCTACTTCCTACAATGAGCAGTTCTTC. This chain uses TRBV12-3 or TRBV12-4 with TRBJ2-1; D gene ambiguous. V was cut by 10 bases and J by 1 base, with 14 bases left in between. This CDR3 is 14 amino acids long.